These 7 T cell receptor beta chains originate from one sample sequenced in a study of read filtering for tumor transcriptome and immune sequencing. From 300 to 400 ng of RNA, a library with molecular barcoded alpha/delta and beta/gamma adaptors was made. TCRdb processed the reads anew with MiXCR; each CDR3 protein has one entry. The sample records 130,000 or so distinct CDR3 sequences, approximately 13% being singletons. Sequencing input: a population of CD138-negative cells sorted from bone marrow. Source of these receptors: a donor at least 40 years old with multiple myeloma.

Points on this clonotype: A clone one base away is much larger, so this may be a read error. J is TRBJ2-7 and V is TRBV2; D not resolved. The CDR3 covers 12 residues. The germline gives CDR1 SNHLY, CDR2 FYNNEI. The CDR3 nucleotides are TGTGCCAGCAGTGAAAGCTCCTCCGAGCAGTACTTC. This codes for CASSESSSEQYF.

This clonotype was counted ten times or more. The chain carries TRBV20-1 and TRBJ2-7; the match to TRBD2 covers 7 bases. The CDR3 length is 14 residues. Per the germline V gene, CDR1 is DFQATT and CDR2 is SNEGSKA (reference sequence). The ends lost 3 bases at V and 1 base at J; junction bases unmatched: 6. As DNA, the CDR3 is TGCAGTGCTAGGCGGACTAGTAGTTCCTACGAGCAGTACTTC. The encoded protein is CSARRTSSSYEQYF.

This clonotype was seen at least ten times. J is TRBJ2-7 and V is TRBV19; 7 bases match TRBD1. The J segment lost 0 bases and the V segment lost 5 bases, leaving 7 bases of the junction unmatched. The CDR3 contains 15 residues. Germline lookup yields CDR1 LNHDA and CDR2 SQIVND (reference sequence). The CDR3 sequence: CASSPAGTVSYEQYF. The CDR3 DNA reads as TGTGCCAGTAGTCCCGCTGGGACAGTCTCCTACGAGCAGTACTTC.

This clonotype showed up many times. The rearrangement uses TRBV5-1 and TRBJ2-1; the D gene is possibly TRBD1 (6 bases). The V end was cut by 0 bases, the J end by 6 bases, with 13 bases between. Germline CDR1 is SGHRS and CDR2 is YFSETQ. CDR3 length: 15 residues. The CDR3 loop is CASSLAQGQFNEQFF. CDR3 DNA: TGCGCCAGCAGCTTGGCACAGGGTCAGTTCAATGAGCAGTTCTTC.

The genes are TRBV7-8 and TRBJ2-1, with D maybe TRBD2 (6 bases). Germline CDR1 is SGHVS and CDR2 is FQNEAQ. The CDR3 is 14 amino acids. V was shortened by 5 bases and J by 5 bases, with 13 bases between the two germline ends. In DNA form, the CDR3 reads TGTGCCAGCAGCCCAGTGGGGGGTGACAATGAGCAGTTCTTC. Its protein product is CASSPVGGDNEQFF.

J is TRBJ1-1 and V is TRBV6-1; D unclear. CDR1 MNHNS and CDR2 SASEGT come from the germline V gene. The CDR3 is 12 amino acids. V lost 6 bases, J lost 5 bases, and 10 bases lay in between. CDR3 region: CASRIMGTEAFF. Here the CDR3 DNA reads TGTGCCAGCAGGATCATGGGGACTGAAGCTTTCTTT.

This clonotype was observed at least ten times. This chain links TRBV20-1 with TRBJ2-3; TRBD1 aligns across 7 bases. In germline, CDR1 is DFQATT, CDR2 SNEGSKA (reference sequence). The V gene end was trimmed by 5 bases and the J gene end by 2 bases; junction bases not matched to a gene: 7. CDR3 length: 14 amino acids. The CDR3 is CSAPRTGPTDTQYF. The DNA for the CDR3 is TGCAGTGCTCCTCGGACAGGCCCCACAGATACGCAGTATTTT.